This T cell receptor beta chain was recorded in a study of identical twins (dated by TCRdb to about 2016). In the study overall: The study deep-sequenced TCR alpha and beta repertoires from monozygotic twins, unrelated adults of various ages and cord blood to test whether fetal clonotypes persist. Replicate twin experiments were performed at different times using different library preparation protocols to rule out contamination. What the research found in general, with its limitations: Recombination models systematically underestimated out-of-frame TCR alpha sharing in monozygotic twins but agreed with sharing between unrelated individuals. The excess sharing between twins in beta out-of-frame sequences was weaker because fewer shared sequences reduced the signal-to-noise ratio. Abundant cord blood beta clonotypes had fewer insertions, young adult naive repertoires showed a similar but weaker trend, and memory repertoires showed no such trend. Invariant T cells such as MAIT and iNKT could partly confound zero-insertion analyses, though diverse VJ usage argued against this for most clonotypes. Compared with coincidental sharing between unrelated individuals, out-of-frame TCR alpha sequences shared between twins showed an excess of sequences with low generation probability. Conclusions relied on cross-sectional statistical analysis, since the same donors could not be followed over many years.

Only healthy Caucasian donors were included. With regard to this clonotype: Its specific antigen is unknown. No qualities accompany the bases; no much larger clone lies one base away.

Library creation used 5' RACE. Sequencing relied on an Illumina HiSeq 2000. Template switching introduced a universal primer binding site; the final cDNA contained a unique molecular identifier, enabling accurate counting of TCR cDNA molecules. Specific primers in the conserved constant-segment region were used to synthesize first-strand cDNA for the TCR alpha and beta chains. Each cDNA library was double barcoded, with a SMART-Mk sample barcode plus Illumina barcodes, to control for contamination. TruSeq adapter sequences along with Illumina sample barcodes were introduced in two successive PCR steps. The Illumina HiSeq platform was used with custom primers to sequence TCR alpha and beta cDNA libraries. Concerning the study's data processing: Unique molecular identifiers were extracted from raw reads with MiGEC, and CDR3 positions were determined with MiXCR. For each individual, recombination models were inferred using an EM algorithm with the repgenHMM and IGoR tools. Shared clonotypes were analyzed with the tcR package in R, and sharing was normalized by the product of cloneset sizes. To study raw recombination free of thymic and clonal selection effects, out-of-frame nonproductive sequences were analyzed. The public reads were reanalyzed by TCRdb: fastp trimming at Q25, MiXCR alignment, in-frame beta chains only. Every distinct CDR3 protein forms one entry, paired with its most common genes and DNA. TCRdb's processing, not the authors' own work, is the source of the V and J calls. The sample contains some 1,600,000 distinct CDR3 sequences, around a third of them found a single time. The ten largest clones represent under 0.35% of the sample.

The sequenced sample consisted of cord blood. The TCR was taken from a newborn girl in good health.

The DNA is as follows: TGCGCCAGCGGGTTAGCGGGAGCCCCTTACAATGAGCAGTTCTTC. Translated, it reads CASGLAGAPYNEQFF. The sequence is built from TRBV5-1 and TRBJ2-1; 9 bases in the junction line up with TRBD2. V lost 7 bases and J lost 4 bases, and the count of bases not matched to a germline gene is 9. The germline V gene gives CDR1 as SGHRS and CDR2 as YFSETQ. Including cysteine and phenylalanine, the CDR3 has 15 amino acids. Here the CDR3 DNA is all that survives: 45 bases in frame from base 1.